These 9 T cell receptor beta chains came from one sample sequenced in a study of CD8 T cells in ankylosing spondylitis. Study-wide findings and caveats: One TCR beta motif, made up of about 8 highly homologous variants, appeared characteristic of ankylosing spondylitis blood.

TCRdb ran MiXCR on the 5' RACE reads and lists one entry per CDR3 protein. This repertoire shows 200,000 to 250,000 distinct CDR3 sequences, approximately 20% found once; its top ten account for 42%. The antigens these receptors bind are not known. The specimen sequenced was blood, either unsorted or a sorted T cell fraction (not recorded which). These receptors all come from a male donor with ankylosing spondylitis.

This clonotype was observed many times. CDR3 loop: CASSQDTVTNTEAFF. The CDR3 DNA reads as TGCGCCAGCAGCCAAGACACGGTTACGAACACTGAAGCTTTCTTT. The chain carries TRBV4-1 and TRBJ1-1; no clear D gene. This CDR3 is built from 15 residues. V lost 0 bases to trimming and J lost 1 base, with 9 bases between them. Looked up from germline, CDR1 is MGHRA and CDR2 is YSYEKL.

This clonotype came up a few times. The chain carries TRBV6-1 and TRBJ2-1; 7 bases align to TRBD2. The CDR3 sequence is 15 residues long. J lost 3 bases, V lost 2 bases, and 4 bases had no gene match. Germline CDR1 reads MNHNS; CDR2 reads SASEGT. CDR3 sequence reads: CASSETPSGYNEQFF. The CDR3 nucleotides are TGTGCCAGCAGTGAAACGCCTAGCGGCTACAATGAGCAGTTCTTC.

This clonotype appeared a few times. The V gene is TRBV30, the J gene TRBJ2-7; TRBD1 is a possible D gene (5 bases). V was pared by 5 bases and J by 0 bases, with 8 bases between. The CDR3 has 12 residues. CDR1 and CDR2 (germline): GTSNPN, SVGIG (reference sequence). CDR3: CAWLDNSYEQYF. CDR3 coding DNA: TGTGCCTGGCTGGACAACTCCTACGAGCAGTACTTC.

The CDR3 reads CASSLGVGKLFF. CDR3 nucleotides: TGTGCCAGCAGCTTGGGGGTGGGAAAACTGTTTTTT. This chain links TRBV5-6 with TRBJ1-4; D is unresolved. The V gene's germline CDR1 is SGHDT and CDR2 YYEEEE. V shed 0 bases and J shed 10 bases, with 7 bases lying between them. The CDR3 runs 12 residues.

This clonotype has just a few counts. This chain uses TRBV28 with TRBJ1-5, with TRBD1 as a possible D gene (5 bases). This CDR3 is 15 amino acids long. Trimming cost V 4 bases and J 5 bases, with 15 bases left between them. Per the germline V gene, CDR1 is MDHEN and CDR2 is SYDVKM. CDR3 bases: TGTGCCAGCAGTTCGGGAGGAGAGGGGCATCAGCCCCAGCATTTT. Its translation: CASSSGGEGHQPQHF.

The chain combines TRBV29-1 with TRBJ1-1; D may be TRBD1 (6 bases). With 5 bases removed from V and 3 bases from J, the gap between germline ends came to 13 bases. The CDR3 has 13 residues. CDR1 is SQVTM and CDR2 is ANQGSEA in the germline V gene. The CDR3 DNA follows: TGCAGCGTTATCTACAGGGATTACACTGAAGCTTTCTTT. This gives the protein CSVIYRDYTEAFF.

The chain combines TRBV29-1 with TRBJ2-7, with D perhaps TRBD1 or TRBD2 (5 bases each). Germline assignment: CDR1 SQVTM and CDR2 ANQGSEA. The CDR3 loop spans 15 amino acids. The V and J ends lost 0 bases and 2 bases respectively, with 14 bases between them. CDR3 protein: CSVEEPGPSPYEQYF. CDR3 DNA: TGCAGCGTTGAAGAACCGGGACCATCCCCCTACGAGCAGTACTTC.

This clonotype was picked up a small number of times. The chain has TRBV7-9 and TRBJ2-5; D is undetermined. Trimming shortened V by 1 base and J by 5 bases, and 8 bases separated the two germline ends. Germline-derived CDR1 and CDR2 are SEHNR and FQNEAQ (reference sequence). CDR3 size: 13 residues. The CDR3 spells CASSLVPGETQYF. The CDR3 DNA is TGTGCCAGCAGCTTAGTTCCGGGTGAGACCCAGTACTTC.

The rearrangement joins TRBV27 to TRBJ2-1; no clear D gene. The CDR3 covers 13 residues. V lost 2 bases and J lost 7, with 9 bases in between. Per germline, CDR1 MNHEY and CDR2 SMNVEV (reference sequence). CDR3 amino acids: CASSLGQFNEQFF. Written as DNA, the CDR3 is TGTGCCAGCAGTTTAGGTCAGTTTAATGAGCAGTTCTTC.